The rows below give T cell receptor beta chains drawn from one sample of a study of blood T cell repertoires in COVID-19. Clones were read by immunoSEQ multiplex PCR, and TCRdb kept only the in-frame ones, dropping some. The sample lists fewer than 300,000 clones, about nine tenths occurring once. Sample: PBMCs or T cells enriched from blood (not recorded which). These receptors were collected from a woman in her 30s who had recovered from COVID-19. The CDR3 runs from the conserved cysteine through the conserved F or W. The D gene is left open where the match is weak. Clone sizes are given selectively: once, few, many, or a class where the clone is expanded.

TGCGCCAGCAGCCAAGCATGGACTAGCTCCTACGAGCAGTACTTC,CASSQAWTSSYEQYF,TRBD2,TRBJ2-7,TRBV4-1,.
TGTGCCAGCAGCCGTTGGGACAGGGACGGGCAGTTCTTC,CASSRWDRDGQFF,TRBD1,TRBJ2-1,TRBV14,.
TGTGCCAGCAGTTTCGACAGCCTCAATCAGCCCCAGCATTTT,CASSFDSLNQPQHF,.,TRBJ1-5,TRBV7-2,.
TGTGCCAGCAGCCTGGGACTAGCGGGGGGACAGGAGTACTTC,CASSLGLAGGQEYF,TRBD2,TRBJ2-5,TRBV7-2,.
TGTGCCAGCAGCCCCGGGACAGGAAAACCAGATACGCAGTATTTT,CASSPGTGKPDTQYF,TRBD1,TRBJ2-3,TRBV5-4,.
TGTGCCACCAGCAGAGGAGGGGGACAGGGGGAGGATGAGCAGTTCTTC,CATSRGGGQGEDEQFF,TRBD1,TRBJ2-1,TRBV15,.
TGTGCCAGCTCACCCCTACCTGGACAGGGATCGACAGATACGCAGTATTTT,CASSPLPGQGSTDTQYF,TRBD1,TRBJ2-3,TRBV18,.
TGTGCCAGCAGCCACGCCGGGACAGGGGGAGGAGAGACCCAGTACTTC,CASSHAGTGGGETQYF,TRBD1,TRBJ2-5,TRBV3-1/TRBV3-2,.
TGTGCCAGCAGTGAGCACAGGTCCTTGAGAGGCTACACCTTC,CASSEHRSLRGYTF,.,TRBJ1-2,TRBV6-1,.
TGCGCCAGCAGTGACCACCTGGCGGGCAGTGGAAACACCATATATTTT,CASSDHLAGSGNTIYF,.,TRBJ1-3,TRBV10-1,.
TGTGCCACCAGCCGGGGGGAGACGGATTACGAGCAGTACTTC,CATSRGETDYEQYF,TRBD2,TRBJ2-7,TRBV15,.
TGTGCCAGCAGTTCAGTGGGTGCGGGATTTAGCACAGATACGCAGTATTTT,CASSSVGAGFSTDTQYF,.,TRBJ2-3,TRBV7-3,.
TGTGCCAGCAGTGAAGTTGGCACAGGGAACACCGGGGAGCTGTTTTTT,CASSEVGTGNTGELFF,.,TRBJ2-2,TRBV6-1,.
TGTGCCAGCAGTCCTTGGGCTAGCGGTGGCACAGATACGCAGTATTTT,CASSPWASGGTDTQYF,TRBD2,TRBJ2-3,TRBV5-4,once
TGTGCCAGCAGCTTAGAGGGTGGGAGGGCCTACGAGCAGTACTTC,CASSLEGGRAYEQYF,TRBD2,TRBJ2-7,TRBV11-2,.
TGTGCCAGCAGCCACAATCTAGGGGTCGGGACATCCTCTGGAAACACCATATATTTT,CASSHNLGVGTSSGNTIYF,.,TRBJ1-3,TRBV3-1/TRBV3-2,.
TGTGCCAGCAGCTTAAAGGGGACAGGGACCTACGAGCAGTACTTC,CASSLKGTGTYEQYF,TRBD1,TRBJ2-7,TRBV7-2,.
TGCGCCAGCAGCTTTAGACAGGGCGATCAGCCCCAGCATTTT,CASSFRQGDQPQHF,TRBD1,TRBJ1-5,TRBV5-1,.
TGTGCCACCAGCAGAGAAAGAGTTCGATGGGAAAAACTGTTTTTT,CATSRERVRWEKLFF,.,TRBJ1-4,TRBV15,.
TGTGCCAGCAGCTCCGCAGGATATGGCTACACCTTC,CASSSAGYGYTF,.,TRBJ1-2,TRBV7-9,.
TGTGCCATCAGGGGGACTAGCGGAGCCTACAATGAGCAGTTCTTC,CAIRGTSGAYNEQFF,TRBD2,TRBJ2-1,TRBV10-3,.
TGTGCCAGCAGATCCGGGACAGGGTTTAATGAAAAACTGTTTTTT,CASRSGTGFNEKLFF,TRBD1,TRBJ1-4,TRBV28,.
TGTGCCTATCGGGACAGGGGGACAGATACGCAGTATTTT,CAYRDRGTDTQYF,TRBD1,TRBJ2-3,TRBV30,.
TGTGCCAGCAGCCCCGGACTCATTTTTATACCAGATACGCAGTATTTT,CASSPGLIFIPDTQYF,.,TRBJ2-3,TRBV3-1/TRBV3-2,.
TGCAGCGTAAAAAAGGGGGACAGGAGAGCTAACTATGGCTACACCTTC,CSVKKGDRRANYGYTF,TRBD1,TRBJ1-2,TRBV29-1,few
TGTGCCAGCAGCCAAGGTCGGACAGGGTATAATTCACCCCTCCACTTT,CASSQGRTGYNSPLHF,TRBD1,TRBJ1-6,TRBV4-2,.
TGTGCCAGCAGCTTTAATCCAGGTTCCTACGAGCAGTACTTC,CASSFNPGSYEQYF,.,TRBJ2-7,TRBV5-6,.
TGTGCCTGGAAACACCGGGACAGGGTAGATAACTATGGCTACACCTTC,CAWKHRDRVDNYGYTF,TRBD1,TRBJ1-2,TRBV30,.
TGTGCCAGCAGGCCCAATCCGCGCACTGAAGCTTTCTTT,CASRPNPRTEAFF,.,TRBJ1-1,TRBV28,.
TGTGCCAGCAGTTTACAATCCACTAGCACAGATACGCAGTATTTT,CASSLQSTSTDTQYF,.,TRBJ2-3,TRBV28,.
TGCGCCAGCAGCCAAGGGGAGCATGTTCCTAACTACGAGCAGTACTTC,CASSQGEHVPNYEQYF,.,TRBJ2-7,TRBV4-1,.
TGTGCCAGCAGTTTATTTCGAGCGACAGGGCTTAAAGATGAAAAACTGTTTTTT,CASSLFRATGLKDEKLFF,TRBD1,TRBJ1-4,TRBV28,.
TGTGCCAGCCGAGGTGACAGGGTGGATAACTATGGCTACACCTTC,CASRGDRVDNYGYTF,TRBD1,TRBJ1-2,TRBV25-1,.
TGTGCCAGCAGTATCGGGACTCCTTACAATGAGCAGTTCTTC,CASSIGTPYNEQFF,.,TRBJ2-1,TRBV27,.
TGTGCCAGCAGTGAAACGGGTCGGGAGCCCCAGCATTTT,CASSETGREPQHF,.,TRBJ1-5,TRBV2,few
TGTGCCAGCAGCATCCGACAGGAGCCCCAGCATTTT,CASSIRQEPQHF,.,TRBJ1-5,TRBV28,once
TGTGCCAGCAGCTTACTCGGCGGGAGCTTCGGCGAGCAGTACTTC,CASSLLGGSFGEQYF,TRBD2,TRBJ2-7,TRBV7-2,.
TGTGCCAGCAGCCCAGGCATCTATGGCTACACCTTC,CASSPGIYGYTF,.,TRBJ1-2,TRBV14,.
TGTGCCAGCAGTCGGGCTGACGGGGGCAATGAGCAGTTCTTC,CASSRADGGNEQFF,.,TRBJ2-1,TRBV6-2/TRBV6-3,.
TGTGCCAGCAGAACAACAGGGGGCGCGAACACCGGGGAGCTGTTTTTT,CASRTTGGANTGELFF,TRBD1,TRBJ2-2,TRBV28,.
TGCGCCAGCAGCTTGCCACTCGGGGACTATGGCTACACCTTC,CASSLPLGDYGYTF,.,TRBJ1-2,TRBV5-1,.
TGTGCCTGGAGTGTAAAGACTAGCGGGTCGTGGGAGCAGTACTTC,CAWSVKTSGSWEQYF,TRBD2,TRBJ2-7,TRBV30,.
TGTGCCACCAGTGCGGCGGACACAACAAACTACGAGCAGTACTTC,CATSAADTTNYEQYF,.,TRBJ2-7,TRBV24-1,few
TGTGCCAGCAGTGATCGGGTCAGGGGAAGTCGGGCGACCCAGTACTTC,CASSDRVRGSRATQYF,.,TRBJ2-5,TRBV2,.
TGCGCCAGCAGCTTGGGGGCTTTAGCGGGAGGCTCCTACAATGAGCAGTTCTTC,CASSLGALAGGSYNEQFF,TRBD2,TRBJ2-1,TRBV5-1,.
TGTGCCACCAGCAGAGAGCTTGGGACAGGTGGGTACGAGCAGTACTTC,CATSRELGTGGYEQYF,TRBD1,TRBJ2-7,TRBV15,.
TGTGCCAGCAGCTTAGGGGTCGGGGGGGATTCACCCCTCCACTTT,CASSLGVGGDSPLHF,.,TRBJ1-6,TRBV7-9,.
TGCGCCAGCAGTCCCCCCTCTTCTTGGCGGGAGTCGGGACAGCCCCAGCATTTT,CASSPPSSWRESGQPQHF,.,TRBJ1-5,TRBV23-1,.
TGTGCCAGCAGCTTAAGGGGGGGATCTAGCCACTCTCGGAATGAGCAGTTCTTC,CASSLRGGSSHSRNEQFF,.,TRBJ2-1,TRBV7-9,.
TGTGCCAGCAGCCCCCGAAGGGCGGACTTCTACGAGCAGTACTTC,CASSPRRADFYEQYF,.,TRBJ2-7,TRBV7-9,.
TGTGCCAGCAGCGGGGAAACAGGGCGCAATCAGCCCCAGCATTTT,CASSGETGRNQPQHF,.,TRBJ1-5,TRBV7-2,once
TGTGCCTGGGGCCCGTTGAACACTGAAGCTTTCTTT,CAWGPLNTEAFF,.,TRBJ1-1,TRBV30,.